The 30 T cell receptor beta chains reported below all come from one sample, sequenced in a study. TCRdb fed the 5' RACE reads into MiXCR, producing one record per CDR3 protein. The sample lists 45,000 to 70,000 distinct CDR3 sequences, around 28% occurring once. Sequencing was done on a sample of tumor-infiltrating memory CD4+ T cells sorted from the breast tumor. The subset is: memory CD4+ T cells, CD4+CD45RO+CD25-. The receptors were sampled from a female donor with breast cancer.

This chain links TRBV5-1 with TRBJ2-1; D may be TRBD2 (6 bases). Per germline, CDR1 SGHRS and CDR2 YFSETQ. Trimming took 5 bases from V and 2 from J, leaving 11 bases between them. CDR3 length equals 14 residues. Here the CDR3 DNA reads TGCGCCAGCAGTGGAATAGCGGCCTACAATGAGCAGTTCTTC. As protein: CASSGIAAYNEQFF.

The chain joins TRBV15 to TRBJ1-4; no firm D call. With 0 bases removed from V and 5 bases from J, the gap between germline ends came to 10 bases. The CDR3 runs to 15 residues. CDR1 and CDR2 (germline): LNHNV, YYDKDF (reference sequence). The CDR3 DNA reads as TGTGCCACCAGCAGAGACCGAAATGGGAATGAAAAACTGTTTTTT. Amino acid sequence: CATSRDRNGNEKLFF.

The rearrangement links TRBV3-1 to TRBJ1-5; D ambiguous. V dropped 0 bases and J dropped 2 bases, with 11 bases sitting between them. The V gene's germline CDR1 is LGHDT and CDR2 YNNKEL (reference sequence). The CDR3 length is 16 residues. CDR3 residues: CASSQDSGDRNQPQHF. CDR3 DNA: TGTGCCAGCAGCCAAGATTCCGGGGATCGCAATCAGCCCCAGCATTTT. Filled out from reference TRBV3-1 and TRBJ1-5, the complete variable domain reads DTAVSQTPKYLVTQMGNDKSIKCEQNLGHDTMYWYKQDSKKFLKIMFSYNNKELIINETVPNRFSPKSPDKAHLNLHINSLELGDSAVYFCASSQDSGDRNQPQHFGDGTRLSIL.

The chain uses TRBV7-2 and TRBJ1-4, with a possible D match to TRBD1 (5 bases). The CDR3 runs 13 residues. The ends were cut back, 2 bases at V and 8 bases at J, with 9 bases in the middle. CDR1 is SGHTA and CDR2 is FQGNSA in the germline V gene. The CDR3 spells CASSLSRVEKLFF. CDR3 DNA sequence: TGTGCCAGCAGCTTATCCAGGGTGGAAAAACTGTTTTTT.

The V and J genes are TRBV5-1 and TRBJ2-5, with TRBD2 matching over 9 bases. The CDR3 totals 17 residues. V gave up 2 bases and J gave up 3 bases; unmatched junction bases: 11. Germline CDR1 and CDR2: SGHRS and YFSETQ. The CDR3 sequence: CASSFLLAGNGEETQYF. CDR3 in DNA: TGCGCCAGCAGCTTTCTTCTAGCGGGAAACGGGGAAGAGACCCAGTACTTC.

The chain carries TRBV7-6 and TRBJ2-5, with 11 bases matching TRBD2. Per the germline V gene, CDR1 is SGHVS and CDR2 is FNYEAQ. The CDR3 consists of 16 residues. With V trimmed by 3 bases and J by 4 bases, 7 bases remained unmatched. CDR3 residues: CASSFSELAGVETQYF. In DNA, the CDR3 is TGTGCCAGCAGCTTCTCGGAACTAGCGGGAGTAGAGACCCAGTACTTC.

This clonotype was seen many times. The rearrangement uses TRBV9 and TRBJ2-1, with D possibly matching TRBD2 (5 bases). The CDR3 covers 15 residues. Germline values: CDR1 SGDLS, CDR2 YYNGEE. V lost 3 bases, J lost 2 bases, and 12 bases lay in between. Here the CDR3 DNA reads TGTGCCAGCAGCGACGGAGCCGGGACCTACAATGAGCAGTTCTTC. Encoded protein: CASSDGAGTYNEQFF.

A few counts support this clonotype. This chain joins TRBV28 and TRBJ1-5, with D possibly matching TRBD1 (5 bases). The CDR3 sequence is 12 residues long. Trimming stripped 11 bases from V and 6 bases from J, with 14 bases between. Germline CDR1 is MDHEN and CDR2 is SYDVKM. As DNA, the CDR3 is TGTGCCTGCTTTGGGGGGGTTCAGCCCCAGCATTTT. It translates to CACFGGVQPQHF.

The chain carries TRBV3-1 and TRBJ2-7; D perhaps matches TRBD1 (5 bases). There are 15 residues in the CDR3. Trimming took 4 bases from V and 3 from J, leaving 16 bases between them. The germline gives CDR1 LGHDT, CDR2 YNNKEL (reference sequence). The DNA for the CDR3 is TGTGCCAGCAGCCTGCGAAGGACAACCAACTACGAGCAGTACTTC. It yields the protein CASSLRRTTNYEQYF.

The V and J genes are TRBV2 and TRBJ2-3; the D is unclear. CDR1 is SNHLY and CDR2 is FYNNEI in the germline V gene. Trimming left V 1 base short and J 2 bases short, with 7 bases between. The length of the CDR3 is 14 residues. The CDR3 protein is CASSEDRSTDTQYF. CDR3 nucleotides: TGTGCCAGCAGTGAAGATCGGTCCACAGATACGCAGTATTTT.

As for this clonotype: Sequence at one end of the junction differs from germline and may be a read error. The chain uses TRBV5-1 and TRBJ1-1; no reliable D call. Germline V gene data show CDR1 as SGHRS and CDR2 as YFSETQ. This CDR3 region has 13 residues. CDR3 amino acids: CASKMWENTGAFF. CDR3 bases: TGCGCCAGCAAAATGTGGGAGAACACTGGAGCTTTCTTT.

DNA for the CDR3: TGTGCCAGCGCGAGACTGAAGGATTCACCCCTCCACTTT. This translates into CASARLKDSPLHF. The chain links TRBV7-3 to TRBJ1-6; D gene unclear. Trimming stripped 8 bases from V and 8 bases from J, with 13 bases between. CDR3 length equals 13 residues. CDR1 is SGHTA and CDR2 is FQGTGA in the germline V gene.

The V call is TRBV5-1, the J call TRBJ1-4; the D gene is possibly TRBD1 (5 bases). V shed 3 bases and J shed 4 bases, with 13 bases lying between them. The germline V gene has CDR1 SGHRS and CDR2 YFSETQ. This CDR3 is 15 amino acids long. The CDR3 region is CASSSGAGVNEKLFF. CDR3 nucleotides: TGCGCCAGCAGCTCGGGAGCGGGGGTTAATGAAAAACTGTTTTTT.

As for this clonotype: A much larger clone lies one base from this, so it may be a read error. The CDR3 DNA is TGTGCCAGCAGCAACTCCTACGAGCAGTACTTC. Its translation: CASSNSYEQYF. This chain connects TRBV12-3 or TRBV12-4 to TRBJ2-7; D unclear. V was trimmed by 6 bases and J by 0 bases, leaving 3 bases between them. The CDR3 has 11 residues.

In its sample, this clonotype was seen a few times. The V and J genes are TRBV20-1 and TRBJ2-3, with D possibly called TRBD1 or TRBD2 (6 bases each). The CDR3 totals 14 residues. V was clipped by 3 bases and J by 1 base, with 11 bases between them. Germline loops: CDR1 DFQATT, CDR2 SNEGSKA (reference sequence). Written as DNA, the CDR3 is TGCAGTGCTAGGGCCGGGGGCCGCACAGATACGCAGTATTTT. It specifies CSARAGGRTDTQYF.

This chain links TRBV28 with TRBJ1-2; no clear D. Trimming took 8 bases from V and 5 from J, leaving 6 bases between them. CDR1 is MDHEN and CDR2 is SYDVKM in the germline V gene. This CDR3 has 10 residues. CDR3 loop: CASYQYGYTF. The CDR3 region has the DNA TGTGCCAGCTATCAGTATGGCTACACCTTC.

This chain links TRBV6-2 or TRBV6-3 with TRBJ2-1; D might be TRBD1 (7 bases). Germline V gene lookup returns CDR1 MNHEY and CDR2 SVGEGT. The CDR3 is 15 amino acids. V lost 6 bases and J 10 bases, leaving 22 bases between the germline ends. The CDR3, as DNA: TGTGCCAGCAGCCCAGGGGGACTGGAAGGCGGGGAGCAGTTCTTC. Amino acid sequence: CASSPGGLEGGEQFF.

The chain combines TRBV7-9 with TRBJ2-3; a possible D gene is TRBD1 (5 bases). CDR1 is SEHNR and CDR2 is FQNEAQ in the germline V gene (reference sequence). The CDR3 is 15 residues long. Trimming shortened V by 3 bases and J by 5 bases, and 15 bases separated the two germline ends. This CDR3 reads CASSFGTGEVDTQYF. CDR3 in DNA: TGTGCCAGCAGCTTCGGAACAGGAGAGGTAGATACGCAGTATTTT.

The CDR3 DNA follows: TGTGCCAGCAGCTTCCCAGGGATGAACACTGAAGCTTTCTTT. Encoded protein: CASSFPGMNTEAFF. This chain uses TRBV11-3 with TRBJ1-1; the D gene is possibly TRBD1 (5 bases). Germline CDR1 is SGHNT and CDR2 is YENEEA. Trimming left V 3 bases short and J 0 bases short, with 8 bases between. The length of the CDR3 is 14 residues. The entire variable domain, with the rest obtained from reference TRBV11-3 and TRBJ1-1, is as follows: EAGVVQSPRYKIIEKKQPVAFWCNPISGHNTLYWYLQNLGQGPELLIRYENEEAVDDSQLPKDRFSAERLKGVDSTLKIQPAELGDSAVYLCASSFPGMNTEAFFGQGTRLTVV.

The chain has TRBV6-5 and TRBJ2-1; 14 bases are a match to TRBD2. Germline V gives CDR1 MNHEY, CDR2 SVGAGI. CDR3 length equals 19 residues. V was pared by 6 bases and J by 9 bases, with 19 bases of the junction left unmatched. CDR3 DNA sequence: TGTGCCAGCAGATTAAACCCCCGGACTAGCGGGAGGAGGGATAGTGAGCAGTTCTTC. Translating it yields CASRLNPRTSGRRDSEQFF.

This chain uses TRBV7-9 with TRBJ1-1; the D gene is possibly TRBD1 (5 bases). The CDR3 length is 15 residues. Between the trimmed V and J ends, which lost 5 bases and 4 bases, there was a span of 17 bases. CDR1 and CDR2 from the germline V gene are SEHNR and FQNEAQ (reference sequence). CDR3 protein: CASSPLRERGTEAFF. The CDR3, as DNA: TGTGCCAGCAGCCCCCTCAGGGAAAGGGGCACTGAAGCTTTCTTT.

This clonotype was seen more than once but under ten times. This sequence joins TRBV15 and TRBJ2-3; D is uncertain. The ends were cut back, 4 bases at V and 1 base at J, with 15 bases in the middle. Germline-derived CDR1 and CDR2 are LNHNV and YYDKDF (reference sequence). This CDR3 is 16 amino acids long. In nucleotides, the CDR3 is TGTGCCACCAGCACTAGACTCACATCGGGCACAGATACGCAGTATTTT. Translating gives CATSTRLTSGTDTQYF.

The chain has TRBV5-6 and TRBJ2-3; 9 nucleotides line up with TRBD2. This CDR3 is 16 amino acids long. The J segment lost 2 bases and the V segment lost 7 bases, leaving 11 bases of the junction unmatched. CDR1 is SGHDT and CDR2 is YYEEEE in the germline V gene. CDR3 region: CASGAGSGSITDTQYF. In DNA form, the CDR3 reads TGTGCCAGCGGCGCAGGTAGCGGGAGTATCACAGATACGCAGTATTTT.

The chain links TRBV7-8 to TRBJ1-3; 10 bases fit TRBD1. J lost 2 bases, V lost 3 bases, and 4 bases had no gene match. The CDR3 has 16 residues. CDR1 is SGHVS and CDR2 is FQNEAQ in the germline V gene. CDR3 DNA: TGTGCCAGCAGCTTGCGACAGGGGGCGGCTGGAAACACCATATATTTT. It yields the protein CASSLRQGAAGNTIYF.

In this sample, this clonotype turned up a few times. The V and J genes are TRBV7-2 and TRBJ2-7; D might be TRBD2 (6 bases). Per the germline V gene, CDR1 is SGHTA and CDR2 is FQGNSA. This CDR3 is built from 14 residues. V was cut by 5 bases and J by 3 bases, with 14 bases left in between. CDR3 amino acids: CASSPRGGSYEQYF. The CDR3 coding sequence is TGTGCCAGCAGCCCCCGTGGAGGGAGCTACGAGCAGTACTTC.

The chain uses TRBV12-3 or TRBV12-4 and TRBJ1-2; TRBD1 is a possible D gene (6 bases). The CDR3 runs to 14 residues. Trimming shortened V by 5 bases and J by 1 base, and 11 bases separated the two germline ends. The DNA for the CDR3 is TGTGCCAGCAGTCAACAGGGTGGTAACTATGGCTACACCTTC. It yields the protein CASSQQGGNYGYTF.

This clonotype has at least ten counts. The chain has TRBV20-1 and TRBJ2-4; D unclear. The germline CDR1 and CDR2 sequences are DFQATT and SNEGSKA (reference sequence). V lost 6 bases, J lost 1 base, and 7 bases lay in between. This CDR3 region has 12 residues. CDR3 residues: CSAPPAKNIQYF. The CDR3 DNA reads as TGCAGTGCCCCGCCGGCCAAAAACATTCAGTACTTC.

CDR3 nucleotides: TGTGCCAGCAGCTTAAGAATGGGACTAGCGGGAGGGTCTGAGCAGTTCTTC. Translation: CASSLRMGLAGGSEQFF. J is TRBJ2-1 and V is TRBV11-2; 16 nucleotides match TRBD2. CDR1 and CDR2 from the germline V gene are SGHAT and FQNNGV. V was pared by 2 bases and J by 9 bases, with 7 bases of the junction left unmatched. The CDR3 spans 17 residues.

The chain carries TRBV5-6 and TRBJ2-3; the D is unclear. Per germline, CDR1 SGHDT and CDR2 YYEEEE. The CDR3 loop spans 13 amino acids. Trimming cost V 0 bases and J 4 bases, with 6 bases left between them. CDR3 loop: CASSLVSADTQYF. Here the CDR3 DNA reads TGTGCCAGCAGCTTGGTATCCGCAGATACGCAGTATTTT.

This clonotype was counted between two and nine times. The J gene is TRBJ2-7, the V gene TRBV29-1; TRBD2 matches at 9 bases. Trimming removed 5 bases from V and 4 bases from J; junction bases left unmatched: 18. The germline CDR1 and CDR2 sequences are SQVTM and ANQGSEA. This CDR3 contains 17 residues. In DNA form, the CDR3 reads TGCAGCGTTTCTAGCGGGACGGGAAGAGCCCTCATGTACGAGCAGTACTTC. This translates into CSVSSGTGRALMYEQYF.